A selection of T cell receptor beta chains follows, all from one sample in a study of early T cells in non-severe SARS-CoV-2 infection. TCRdb processed the 5' RACE reads anew with MiXCR; each CDR3 protein has one entry. Of under 40,000 distinct CDR3 sequences listed, around 6.3% were seen once; the top ten hold about 5.9%. The specimen was whole blood. Receptor source: an adult who was a healthcare worker with PCR-confirmed SARS-CoV-2 infection or an uninfected control (not recorded which). CDR3s include the opening cysteine and the closing phenylalanine or tryptophan. The D gene is left open where the match is weak. Some rows mark clone size as missing; the rest say once, few, many or name a class of expanded clone.

CDR3aa | CDR3nt | abundance | j_gene | d_gene | v_gene
CASSVLGDSNQPQHF | TGTGCCAGTAGTGTGCTAGGGGATAGCAATCAGCCCCAGCATTTT | NA | TRBJ1-5 | NA | TRBV19
CASSSPSSYNEQFF | TGTGCCAGCAGCTCCCCAAGCTCCTACAATGAGCAGTTCTTC | few | TRBJ2-1 | NA | TRBV7-2
CSASRVNQETQYF | TGCAGTGCTAGTAGGGTAAATCAAGAGACCCAGTACTTC | NA | TRBJ2-5 | NA | TRBV20-1
CASSPDRNQPQHF | TGCGCCAGCAGCCCGGACAGAAATCAGCCCCAGCATTTT | NA | TRBJ1-5 | NA | TRBV4-3
CASSKVGGYEQYF | TGTGCCAGCAGCAAAGTGGGAGGGTACGAGCAGTACTTC | many | TRBJ2-7 | NA | TRBV21-1
CASSRRRGAGPSGELFF | TGTGCCAGCAGCCGGAGGAGGGGAGCGGGGCCCAGCGGGGAGCTGTTTTTT | NA | TRBJ2-2 | TRBD2 | TRBV7-2
CASSLIPFGAGTYEQYF | TGTGCCAGCAGTTTAATCCCTTTCGGAGCGGGGACCTACGAGCAGTACTTC | few | TRBJ2-7 | TRBD2 | TRBV28
CASSYFQETQYF | TGTGCCAGCAGTTACTTCCAAGAGACCCAGTACTTC | few | TRBJ2-5 | NA | TRBV6-2/TRBV6-3
CASRRDGNNSPLHF | TGTGCCAGCCGTAGGGACGGAAATAATTCACCCCTCCACTTT | many | TRBJ1-6 | NA | TRBV5-4
CSATRGKLNQPQHF | TGCAGTGCTACTAGGGGGAAACTAAATCAGCCCCAGCATTTT | many | TRBJ1-5 | NA | TRBV20-1
CASSPAPGQGQFF | TGTGCCAGCAGCCCCGCCCCCGGACAGGGGCAGTTCTTC | NA | TRBJ2-1 | TRBD1 | TRBV11-2
CSAGVGGQTYEQYF | TGCAGTGCGGGGGTGGGAGGGCAAACCTACGAGCAGTACTTC | many | TRBJ2-7 | TRBD2 | TRBV20-1
CSAPGLETGVWSNEQFF | TGCAGTGCTCCCGGCCTTGAAACGGGAGTCTGGTCGAATGAGCAGTTCTTC | NA | TRBJ2-1 | NA | TRBV20-1
CASRGSGTSYNEQFF | TGTGCCAGCAGGGGTAGCGGGACCTCCTACAATGAGCAGTTCTTC | many | TRBJ2-1 | TRBD2 | TRBV6-1
CASSLDPGYTEAFF | TGTGCCAGCAGCTTGGATCCGGGATACACTGAAGCTTTCTTT | few | TRBJ1-1 | NA | TRBV7-2
CASSYGTGYEQYF | TGTGCCAGCAGTTACGGGACAGGGTACGAGCAGTACTTC | many | TRBJ2-7 | TRBD1 | TRBV6-6
CASRDRDSPLHF | TGTGCCAGCAGGGACAGGGATTCACCCCTCCACTTT | NA | TRBJ1-6 | TRBD1 | TRBV2
CASSFHELVRGQETQYF | TGTGCCAGCAGCTTCCACGAACTAGTCAGGGGCCAAGAGACCCAGTACTTC | few | TRBJ2-5 | NA | TRBV7-9
CASSQSYNEQFF | TGCGCCAGCAGCCAAAGTTACAATGAGCAGTTCTTC | many | TRBJ2-1 | NA | TRBV4-3
CASSLGQVPTDTQYF | TGCGCCAGCAGCCTCGGACAGGTGCCCACAGATACGCAGTATTTT | NA | TRBJ2-3 | TRBD1 | TRBV5-1
CASSPRTEGLWSNQPQHF | TGCGCCAGCAGCCCACGGACAGAGGGCCTTTGGAGCAATCAGCCCCAGCATTTT | NA | TRBJ1-5 | NA | TRBV4-1
CASREADPQFF | TGTGCCAGCAGGGAAGCGGACCCGCAGTTCTTC | few | TRBJ2-1 | NA | TRBV2
CSATHRGTVYGYTF | TGCAGTGCTACCCACCGCGGGACAGTCTATGGCTACACCTTC | NA | TRBJ1-2 | TRBD1 | TRBV20-1
CASSEGKGHPVYNEQFF | TGCGCCAGCAGTGAAGGAAAGGGACATCCCGTTTACAATGAGCAGTTCTTC | NA | TRBJ2-1 | NA | TRBV10-2
CASSEVYNEQFF | TGTGCCAGCTCAGAAGTCTACAATGAGCAGTTCTTC | many | TRBJ2-1 | NA | TRBV18
CASSPTGETKNIQYF | TGTGCCAGCTCACCGACGGGTGAAACCAAAAACATTCAGTACTTC | many | TRBJ2-4 | NA | TRBV18
CASSHRDHHNEQFF | TGTGCCAGCAGTCACCGGGACCACCACAATGAGCAGTTCTTC | NA | TRBJ2-1 | NA | TRBV7-8
CASSSLLVDTQYF | TGTGCCAGCAGTTCGCTACTAGTCGATACGCAGTATTTT | many | TRBJ2-3 | NA | TRBV6-6
CASSEASGANEQFF | TGCGCCAGCAGTGAAGCTAGCGGGGCCAATGAGCAGTTCTTC | many | TRBJ2-1 | TRBD2 | TRBV10-2